The entry below describes one TCR beta chain. The data belong to a study of cytomegalovirus exposure and HLA in healthy donors. Looked up from germline, CDR1 is MNHNS and CDR2 is SASEGT. This CDR3 region has 12 residues. V lost 4 bases and J 8 bases, leaving 11 bases between the germline ends. A multiplex PCR was run with 60 Vbeta primers and 13 Jbeta primers. The protocol was immunoSEQ multiplex PCR, while the TCRdb copy is restricted to in-frame clones and leaves out a portion. The table for this sample gives approximately 100,000 clones. Sequencing was performed on PBMCs. The clonotype was recovered from a man aged 45-65 years in good health and CMV-seropositive. The V gene is TRBV6-1, the J gene TRBJ1-2, with D unresolved. The DNA for the CDR3 is TGTGCCAGCAGTGGTCGGGGAGTGGGCTACACCTTC. It yields the protein CASSGRGVGYTF.